These 8 T cell receptor beta chains share one sample of origin, sequenced in a study of long-term antiretroviral therapy in people with HIV. Survey-level immunoSEQ v3.0 assays were run. Assay: immunoSEQ multiplex PCR; the TCRdb copy retains only in-frame clones and omits some. This table holds fewer than 35,000 clones, 85% found once. Sample: unsorted PBMCs, taken about 3.3 years after starting antiretroviral therapy. These receptors all stem from a man between 18 and 35 years old with HIV.

The V call is TRBV5-6, the J call TRBJ1-5; D is unclear. The CDR3 has 13 residues. With 0 bases removed from V and 5 bases from J, the gap between germline ends came to 6 bases. CDR1 and CDR2 (germline): SGHDT, YYEEEE. The CDR3 bases are TGTGCCAGCAGCTTGGGGAGCTATCAGCCCCAGCATTTT. Amino acids: CASSLGSYQPQHF.

This sequence joins TRBV4-1 and TRBJ2-3; D is tentatively TRBD1 or TRBD2 (5 bases each). Trimming took 6 bases from V and 1 from J, leaving 14 bases between them. The V gene's germline CDR1 is MGHRA and CDR2 YSYEKL. The CDR3 has 15 amino acids. The CDR3 sequence is CASSGGWWRTDTQYF. CDR3 in DNA: TGCGCCAGCAGTGGGGGTTGGTGGCGCACAGATACGCAGTATTTT.

The V gene is TRBV6-5, the J gene TRBJ2-3; 10 bases are shared with TRBD2. In germline, CDR1 is MNHEY, CDR2 SVGAGI. The CDR3 covers 14 residues. J gave up 3 bases and V 11 bases, and 8 bases lay outside the gene matches. The CDR3 DNA follows: TGTGCCTGCTCTAGCGGGAGAGAGACAGATACGCAGTATTTT. It is translated as CACSSGRETDTQYF.

The CDR3 DNA sequence: TGTGCCAGCAGATACAGGGGTTCCGGGGAGCTGTTTTTT. It codes for CASRYRGSGELFF. V and J are TRBV11-2 and TRBJ2-2; 7 bases match TRBD1. Trimming removed 6 bases from V and 6 bases from J; junction bases left unmatched: 4. The CDR3 has 13 residues. Germline V gene data show CDR1 as SGHAT and CDR2 as FQNNGV.

CDR3 coding DNA: TGCGCCAGCAGCTCGTATTTAGGACAGTCCGAGCAGTACTTC. Translated: CASSSYLGQSEQYF. The chain links TRBV5-1 to TRBJ2-7, with a tentative D call TRBD1 (6 bases). V dropped 3 bases and J dropped 6 bases, with 16 bases sitting between them. This CDR3 contains 14 residues. Germline V CDR1 and CDR2: SGHRS, YFSETQ.

J is TRBJ2-7 and V is TRBV19; 11 nucleotides match TRBD1. Germline CDR1 is LNHDA and CDR2 is SQIVND (reference sequence). CDR3 size: 15 residues. The trim removed 7 bases at V and 3 bases at J, leaving 8 bases unmatched. The chain's CDR3 is CASTRTGGVFYEQYF. For the CDR3, the DNA is TGTGCCAGTACCCGGACAGGGGGCGTTTTCTACGAGCAGTACTTC.

The sample holds one count of this clone. This chain joins TRBV25-1 and TRBJ2-2, with D hard to call. CDR3 size: 14 residues. Germline lookup yields CDR1 MGHDK and CDR2 SYGVNS. V lost 2 bases and J 3 bases, leaving 7 bases between the germline ends. The CDR3, as DNA: TGTGCCAGCAGTGAAAGGCCGTACACCGGGGAGCTGTTTTTT. It encodes CASSERPYTGELFF.

The chain has TRBV5-1 and TRBJ2-5; either TRBD1 or TRBD2 may fit D (6 bases each). Germline assignment: CDR1 SGHRS and CDR2 YFSETQ. The CDR3 totals 16 residues. Trimming shortened V by 0 bases and J by 3 bases, and 15 bases separated the two germline ends. In DNA, the CDR3 is TGCGCCAGCAGCTTGGGGGGGGCTCTGATAAAAGAGACCCAGTACTTC. Translation gives CASSLGGALIKETQYF.